These T cell receptor beta chains were read from a single sample in a study of shared clonotypes between healthy human individuals. Repertoires were generated with immunoSEQ multiplex PCR, while TCRdb's copy carries only in-frame clones and drops some. The table has about 2.1 million clones, over 85% seen once; the top ten hold around 1.7%. The source material was naive CD8+ T cells from PBMCs. These receptors came from a man between 18 and 35 years old in good health. Some clones in this sample may be carry-over from other donors' samples. CDR3s include the opening cysteine and the closing phenylalanine or tryptophan. The D gene is left open where the match is weak. Clone size is given for some rows only: seen once, a few or many times, or a class if the clone is expanded.

cdr3_nt cdr3_aa clone_size j_call v_call d_call
TGTGCCAGCAGCTTAGTCCCGGGACAGGGCAAGGATGAGCAGTTCTTC CASSLVPGQGKDEQFF . TRBJ2-1 TRBV7-9 TRBD1
TGTGCCAGCAGCTTTCCCATTGAGATCTATTACAATGAGCAGTTCTTC CASSFPIEIYYNEQFF . TRBJ2-1 TRBV7-3 .
TGCAGTGTTCCCTCCTACGAGCAGTACTTC CSVPSYEQYF . TRBJ2-7 TRBV20-1 .
TGTGCCAGCAGTGAACCGGACGCCTCCTACGAGCAGTACTTC CASSEPDASYEQYF . TRBJ2-7 TRBV2 .
TGTGCCACCCGAATGGGGACCGGGGAGCTGTTTTTT CATRMGTGELFF . TRBJ2-2 TRBV19 .
TGTGCCAGCAGCCCGGGCGGGGCCGGTACTGAAGCTTTCTTT CASSPGGAGTEAFF . TRBJ1-1 TRBV6-5 .
TGTGCCAGCAGTGAACCCCGGCTGGGCTCCTACGAGCAGTACTTC CASSEPRLGSYEQYF . TRBJ2-7 TRBV2 .
TGTGCCAGCAGTTCTCGGACAGACTCTGGAAACACCATATATTTT CASSSRTDSGNTIYF . TRBJ1-3 TRBV27 .
TGTGCCAGCAGCTTAGATGAGACAGGGAGTCAAGCGGGGGCCTACGAGCAGTACTTC CASSLDETGSQAGAYEQYF . TRBJ2-7 TRBV7-2 .
TGTGCCAGTACCGAGGGGACTAGCGGGGGAGGAGAGACCCAGTACTTC CASTEGTSGGGETQYF . TRBJ2-5 TRBV19 TRBD2
TGTGCCAGCAGCGTAGGCAGGGTAAGGACTGAAGCTTTCTTT CASSVGRVRTEAFF . TRBJ1-1 TRBV9 .
TGTGCCAGCTCACCACCCGGGACTAGCGGGAGGCCAACAGATACGCAGTATTTT CASSPPGTSGRPTDTQYF . TRBJ2-3 TRBV18 TRBD2
TGTGCCAGCGGGGACAGGGGGTTGTACGAGCAGTACTTC CASGDRGLYEQYF . TRBJ2-7 TRBV27 TRBD1
TGTGCCAGCAGTTTAAGGACAGGGAACGACGAGCAGTACTTC CASSLRTGNDEQYF . TRBJ2-7 TRBV27 TRBD1
TGTGCCAGCAGCTTGGTAGTAGTTCGGACAGACGACTATGGCTACACCTTC CASSLVVVRTDDYGYTF . TRBJ1-2 TRBV5-6 .
TGTGCCAGTAGTGAGACAGGGACCAACTATGGCTACACCTTC CASSETGTNYGYTF . TRBJ1-2 TRBV19 TRBD1
TGTGCCAGCAGCCTGACCTACGAGCAGTACTTC CASSLTYEQYF . TRBJ2-7 TRBV5-8 .
TGTGCCAGCAGCTTATTCCGCCTGACAGGGGCGGATGAAAAACTGTTTTTT CASSLFRLTGADEKLFF . TRBJ1-4 TRBV7-9 TRBD1
TGTGCCAGCAGTGAACACAGCGGCATTCTTATTGATTTGTATGGCTACACCTTC CASSEHSGILIDLYGYTF . TRBJ1-2 TRBV2 .
TGTGCCGTCAGTACTAGCGGACACAAACAGGCCGAGCAGTACTTC CAVSTSGHKQAEQYF once TRBJ2-7 TRBV10-3 TRBD2
TGTGCCAGCAGCTTCGGGCGCTCCTACAATGAGCAGTTCTTC CASSFGRSYNEQFF . TRBJ2-1 TRBV11-2 .
TGTGCCAGCACTCAGACCGGGACAGGGGATGGCTACACCTTC CASTQTGTGDGYTF . TRBJ1-2 TRBV2 TRBD1
TGCGCCAGCAGCCAAGCTCTGGCTAGCGGGAGGGTTGAGCAGTTCTTC CASSQALASGRVEQFF once TRBJ2-1 TRBV4-3 TRBD2
TGTGCCAGCAGCTTATCTTTGAGTGTTAGCACAGATACGCAGTATTTT CASSLSLSVSTDTQYF . TRBJ2-3 TRBV7-9 .
TGTGCCAGCAGTCTACGGGACAATCCGACTAACTATGGCTACACCTTC CASSLRDNPTNYGYTF . TRBJ1-2 TRBV27 .
TGCGCCAGCAGCAAAGACAGGGGAACAGCTCAGCCCCAGCATTTT CASSKDRGTAQPQHF . TRBJ1-5 TRBV4-3 TRBD1
TGTGCCAGCAGCACCCCAGCGAGGGAAGCTAGCACAGATACGCAGTATTTT CASSTPAREASTDTQYF . TRBJ2-3 TRBV9 .
TGTGCCAGCAGTCTGGACAGGGGGAGTGAAAAACTGTTTTTT CASSLDRGSEKLFF . TRBJ1-4 TRBV9 TRBD1
TGTGCCAGCAGTTACTCGACCGGCACGAGCTCCTACGAGCAGTACTTC CASSYSTGTSSYEQYF . TRBJ2-7 TRBV6-5 .
TGTGCCAGCGGTGGACTAAGCTCCTACAATGAGCAGTTCTTC CASGGLSSYNEQFF . TRBJ2-1 TRBV2 .
TGTGCCAGCAGCCTTAGAGGTCGCTCCTACGAGCAGTACTTC CASSLRGRSYEQYF . TRBJ2-7 TRBV5-6 .
TGCAGCGTTGAAGATCCCCTCAGGGACAACTATGGCTACACCTTC CSVEDPLRDNYGYTF . TRBJ1-2 TRBV29-1 .
TGTGCCAGCAGTCCCCCGGACCCGAAGAGTCCAACTAATGAAAAACTGTTTTTT CASSPPDPKSPTNEKLFF . TRBJ1-4 TRBV28 .
TGTGCCATCCTAGCGGGATTTTTGTTCTTC CAILAGFLFF . TRBJ2-1 TRBV10-3 TRBD2
TGCGCCAGCAGTGGTCTGGAGGCCTCCTACGAGCAGTACTTC CASSGLEASYEQYF . TRBJ2-7 TRBV10-2 .
TGTGCCAGCAGTCCCAGGGGTCTTAGCTCCTACAATGAGCAGTTCTTC CASSPRGLSSYNEQFF . TRBJ2-1 TRBV27 .
TGTGCCAGCATCCCGGGAGGGAGCACAGATACGCAGTATTTT CASIPGGSTDTQYF . TRBJ2-3 TRBV27 TRBD2
TGTGCCAGCAGGGAGACCTACGAGCAGTACTTC CASRETYEQYF . TRBJ2-7 TRBV5-5 .
TGCGCCAGCAGCCATGCAGCGGGGGGCTCCTACGAGCAGTACTTC CASSHAAGGSYEQYF . TRBJ2-7 TRBV4-1 TRBD2
TGTGCCAGCAGCTTAGGACTAGCGGGCGCCCGGATTGAGCAGTACTTC CASSLGLAGARIEQYF . TRBJ2-7 TRBV7-6 TRBD2
TGTGCCAGCAGCTTAGCGGTAACTAGCGTTCAAGAGACCCAGTACTTC CASSLAVTSVQETQYF once TRBJ2-5 TRBV7-9 TRBD2